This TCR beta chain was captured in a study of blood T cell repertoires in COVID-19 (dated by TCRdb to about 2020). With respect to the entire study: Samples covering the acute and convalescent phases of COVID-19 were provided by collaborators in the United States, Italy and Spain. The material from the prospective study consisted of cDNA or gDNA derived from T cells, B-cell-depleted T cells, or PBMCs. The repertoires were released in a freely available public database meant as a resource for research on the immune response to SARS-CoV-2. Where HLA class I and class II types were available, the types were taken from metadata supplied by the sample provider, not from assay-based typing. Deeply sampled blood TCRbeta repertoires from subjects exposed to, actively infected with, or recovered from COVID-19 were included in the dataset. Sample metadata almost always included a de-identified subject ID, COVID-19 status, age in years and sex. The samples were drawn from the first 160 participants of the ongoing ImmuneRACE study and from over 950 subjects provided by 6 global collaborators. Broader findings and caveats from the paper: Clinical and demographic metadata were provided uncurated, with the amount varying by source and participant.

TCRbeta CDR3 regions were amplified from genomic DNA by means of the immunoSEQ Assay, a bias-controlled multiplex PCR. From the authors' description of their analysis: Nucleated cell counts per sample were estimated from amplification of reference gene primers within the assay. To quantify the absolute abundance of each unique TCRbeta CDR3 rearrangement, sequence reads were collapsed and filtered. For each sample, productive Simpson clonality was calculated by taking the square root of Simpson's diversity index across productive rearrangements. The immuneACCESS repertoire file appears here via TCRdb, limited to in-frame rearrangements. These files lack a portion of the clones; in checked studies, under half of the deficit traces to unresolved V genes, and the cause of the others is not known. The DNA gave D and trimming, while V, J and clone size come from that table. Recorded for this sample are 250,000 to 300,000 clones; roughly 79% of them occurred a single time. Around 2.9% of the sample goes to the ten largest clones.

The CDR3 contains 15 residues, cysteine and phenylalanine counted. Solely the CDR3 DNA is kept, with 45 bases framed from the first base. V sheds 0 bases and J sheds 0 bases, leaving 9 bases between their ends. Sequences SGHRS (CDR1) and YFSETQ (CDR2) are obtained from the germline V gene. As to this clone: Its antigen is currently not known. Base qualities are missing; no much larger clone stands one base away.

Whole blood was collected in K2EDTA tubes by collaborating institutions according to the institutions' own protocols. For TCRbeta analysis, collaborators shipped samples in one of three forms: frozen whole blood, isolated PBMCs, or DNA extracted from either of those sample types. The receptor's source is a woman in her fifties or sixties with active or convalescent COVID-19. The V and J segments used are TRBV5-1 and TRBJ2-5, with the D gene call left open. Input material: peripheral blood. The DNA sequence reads TGCGCCAGCAGCTTGGCCCGACTCTACCAAGAGACCCAGTACTTC. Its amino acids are CASSLARLYQETQYF.